The T cell receptor (beta chain) described here comes from a study of cytomegalovirus exposure and HLA in healthy donors. Primers included in the PCR were 60 Vbeta and 13 Jbeta primers. The method was immunoSEQ multiplex PCR; TCRdb's version includes in-frame clones alone and lacks a portion of them. The profile shows approximately 180,000 clones, 80% of them singletons. This clone occurred once. The CDR3 covers 16 residues. The chain combines TRBV21-1 with TRBJ2-7; TRBD1 is the table's D call and was not checked against the DNA. TRBV21-1 is deemed a pseudogene. The source material was PBMCs. This TCR was recovered from a young man in good health and CMV-seropositive. The CDR3 region is CASSKAGTGGSYEQYF. The CDR3 coding sequence is TGTGCCAGCAGCAAAGCAGGGACAGGGGGTTCCTACGAGCAGTACTTC.